Each of the 5 T cell receptor beta chains below was sequenced from the same sample in a study of cytomegalovirus exposure and HLA in healthy donors. It was with 60 Vbeta and 13 Jbeta primers that the PCR ran. Libraries were prepared by immunoSEQ multiplex PCR; TCRdb keeps only in-frame clonotypes and omits some of them. The repertoire table contains more than 110,000 clones. The source material was PBMCs. The source of these receptors is a man aged 40-49 years in good health and CMV-seronegative.

The V gene is TRBV6-1, the J gene TRBJ1-6, with D perhaps matching TRBD1 (6 bases). This CDR3 is 16 amino acids long. The germline V and J ends were trimmed by 3 bases and 7 bases, with 16 bases remaining between them. Per germline, CDR1 MNHNS and CDR2 SASEGT. The CDR3 sequence is CASSEVRQAGNSPLHF. DNA for the CDR3: TGTGCCAGCAGTGAGGTTAGACAGGCTGGCAATTCACCCCTCCACTTT.

The chain joins TRBV7-2 to TRBJ1-2; D gene uncertain. V was shortened by 5 bases and J by 8 bases, with 15 bases between the two germline ends. Germline CDR1 and CDR2: SGHTA and FQGNSA. This CDR3 region has 13 residues. The CDR3 reads CASSPGMRQGYTF. CDR3 bases: TGTGCCAGCAGCCCGGGGATGAGGCAAGGCTACACCTTC.

This sequence joins TRBV10-2 and TRBJ1-1; 10 bases match TRBD1. The CDR3 has 14 residues. Germline loops: CDR1 WSHSY, CDR2 SAAADI. The V segment lost 4 bases and the J segment 3 bases; nucleotides outside the gene matches: 2. The CDR3 DNA reads as TGCGCCAGCAGTGTCGGGACAGGGGACACTGAAGCTTTCTTT. Encoded protein: CASSVGTGDTEAFF.

The chain employs TRBV7-9 and TRBJ1-5; 7 bases fit TRBD1. This CDR3 is built from 14 residues. V lost 6 bases to trimming and J lost 3 bases; unmatched junction nucleotides: 5. The germline CDR1 and CDR2 sequences are SEHNR and FQNEAQ (reference sequence). The CDR3 nucleotides read TGTGCCAGCAGTTCGACAGGGATCAATCAGCCCCAGCATTTT. The encoded protein is CASSSTGINQPQHF.

This chain links TRBV19 with TRBJ1-2; D gene unclear. Per the germline V gene, CDR1 is LNHDA and CDR2 is SQIVND (reference sequence). The CDR3 is 13 residues long. The V gene lost 7 bases and the J gene lost 6 bases, with 15 bases spanning the gap. CDR3: CASTPRGGNGYTF. For the CDR3, the DNA is TGTGCCAGTACCCCCCGTGGCGGGAATGGCTACACCTTC.